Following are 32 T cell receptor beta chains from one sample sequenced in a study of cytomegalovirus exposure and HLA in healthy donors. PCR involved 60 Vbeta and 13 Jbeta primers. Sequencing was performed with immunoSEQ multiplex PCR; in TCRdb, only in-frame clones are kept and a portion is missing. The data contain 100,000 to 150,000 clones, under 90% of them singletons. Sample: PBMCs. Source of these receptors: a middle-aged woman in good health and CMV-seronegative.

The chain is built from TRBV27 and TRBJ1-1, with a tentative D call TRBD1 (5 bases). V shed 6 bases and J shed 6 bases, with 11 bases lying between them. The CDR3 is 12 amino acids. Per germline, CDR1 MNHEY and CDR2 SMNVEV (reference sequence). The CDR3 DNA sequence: TGTGCCAGCAGCCCTCCGGGGGCTGAAGCTTTCTTT. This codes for CASSPPGAEAFF.

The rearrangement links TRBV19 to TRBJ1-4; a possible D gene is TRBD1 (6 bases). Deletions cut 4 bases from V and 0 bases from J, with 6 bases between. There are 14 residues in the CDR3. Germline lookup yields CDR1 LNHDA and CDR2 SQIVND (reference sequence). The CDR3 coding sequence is TGTGCCAGTAGTAGGACAGCAACTAATGAAAAACTGTTTTTT. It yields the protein CASSRTATNEKLFF.

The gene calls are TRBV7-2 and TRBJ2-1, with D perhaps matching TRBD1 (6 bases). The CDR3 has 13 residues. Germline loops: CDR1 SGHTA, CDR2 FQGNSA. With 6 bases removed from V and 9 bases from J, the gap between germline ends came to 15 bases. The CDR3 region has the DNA TGTGCCAGCAGGCAACAGGGAGTTGGTGAGCAGTTCTTC. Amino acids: CASRQQGVGEQFF.

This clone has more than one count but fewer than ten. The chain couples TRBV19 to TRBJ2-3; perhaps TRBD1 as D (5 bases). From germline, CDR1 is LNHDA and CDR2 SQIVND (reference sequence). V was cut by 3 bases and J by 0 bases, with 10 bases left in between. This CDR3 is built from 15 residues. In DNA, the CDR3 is TGTGCCAGTAGTATCCCAGGACACAGCACAGATACGCAGTATTTT. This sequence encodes CASSIPGHSTDTQYF.

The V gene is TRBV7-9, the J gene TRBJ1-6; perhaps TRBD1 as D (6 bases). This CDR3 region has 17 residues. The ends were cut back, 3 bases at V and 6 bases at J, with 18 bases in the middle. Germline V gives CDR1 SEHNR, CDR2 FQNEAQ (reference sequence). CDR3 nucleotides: TGTGCCAGCAGCTTCCCCCCTGACAGGCCTGCTAATTCACCCCTCCACTTT. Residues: CASSFPPDRPANSPLHF.

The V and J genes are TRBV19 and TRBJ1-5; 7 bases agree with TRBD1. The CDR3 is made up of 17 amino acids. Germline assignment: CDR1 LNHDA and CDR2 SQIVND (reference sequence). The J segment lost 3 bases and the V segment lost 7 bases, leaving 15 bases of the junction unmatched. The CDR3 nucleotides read TGTGCCAGTAACAACCCGCGGGACAGTTTATTCAATCAGCCCCAGCATTTT. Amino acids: CASNNPRDSLFNQPQHF.

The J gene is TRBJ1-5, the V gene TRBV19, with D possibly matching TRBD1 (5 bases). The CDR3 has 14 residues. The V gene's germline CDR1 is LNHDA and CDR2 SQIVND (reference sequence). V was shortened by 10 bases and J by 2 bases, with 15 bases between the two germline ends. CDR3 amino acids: CATKVGRGNQPQHF. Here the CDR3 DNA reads TGTGCCACCAAGGTGGGGCGCGGCAATCAGCCCCAGCATTTT.

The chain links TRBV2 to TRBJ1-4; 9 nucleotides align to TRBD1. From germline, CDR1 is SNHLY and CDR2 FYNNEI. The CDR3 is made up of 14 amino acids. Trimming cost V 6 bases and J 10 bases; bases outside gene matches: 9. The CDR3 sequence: CASRNSPGQGKLFF. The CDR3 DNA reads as TGTGCCAGCAGGAACTCTCCGGGACAGGGAAAACTGTTTTTT.

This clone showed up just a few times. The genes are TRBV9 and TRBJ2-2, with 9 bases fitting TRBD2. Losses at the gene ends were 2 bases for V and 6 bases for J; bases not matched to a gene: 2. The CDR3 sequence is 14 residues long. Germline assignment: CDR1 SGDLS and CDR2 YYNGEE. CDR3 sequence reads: CASSVQREAGELFF. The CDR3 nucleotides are TGTGCCAGCAGCGTCCAGCGGGAGGCCGGGGAGCTGTTTTTT.

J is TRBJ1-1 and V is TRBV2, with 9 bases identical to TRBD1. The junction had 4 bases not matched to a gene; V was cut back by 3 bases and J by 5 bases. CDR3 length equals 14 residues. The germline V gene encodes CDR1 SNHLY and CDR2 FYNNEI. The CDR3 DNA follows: TGTGCCAGCAGTGAGTGGACAGGGGTGACTGAAGCTTTCTTT. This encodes CASSEWTGVTEAFF. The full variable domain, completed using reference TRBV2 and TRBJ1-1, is EPEVTQTPSHQVTQMGQEVILRCVPISNHLYFYWYRQILGQKVEFLVSFYNNEISEKSEIFDDQFSVERPDGSNFTLKIRSTKLEDSAMYFCASSEWTGVTEAFFGQGTRLTVV.

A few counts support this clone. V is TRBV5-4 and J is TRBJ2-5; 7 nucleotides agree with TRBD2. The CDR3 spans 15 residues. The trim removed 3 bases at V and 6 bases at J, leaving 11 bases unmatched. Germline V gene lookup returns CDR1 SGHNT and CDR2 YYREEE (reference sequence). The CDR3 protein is CASSWGQRDLKTQYF. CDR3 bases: TGTGCCAGCAGCTGGGGCCAGCGGGACCTTAAGACCCAGTACTTC.

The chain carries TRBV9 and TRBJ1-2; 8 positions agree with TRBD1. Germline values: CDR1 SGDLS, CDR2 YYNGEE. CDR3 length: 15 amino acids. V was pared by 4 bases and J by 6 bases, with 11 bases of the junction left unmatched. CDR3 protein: CASSTESGQVDGYTF. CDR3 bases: TGTGCCAGCAGCACAGAGTCGGGACAGGTTGATGGCTACACCTTC.

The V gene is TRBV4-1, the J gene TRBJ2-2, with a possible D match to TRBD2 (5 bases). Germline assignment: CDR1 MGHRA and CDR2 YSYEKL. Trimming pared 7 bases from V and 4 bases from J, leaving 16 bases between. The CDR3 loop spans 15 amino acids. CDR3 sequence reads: CASILGPGSTGELFF. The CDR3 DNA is TGCGCCAGCATACTCGGGCCGGGGTCCACCGGGGAGCTGTTTTTT.

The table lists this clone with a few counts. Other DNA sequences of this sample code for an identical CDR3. CDR3 coding DNA: TGCGCCAGCAGCCAGGACAGGGGATCTGGGGCCAACGTCCTGACTTTC. As protein: CASSQDRGSGANVLTF. J is TRBJ2-6 and V is TRBV4-3; TRBD1 matches 9 bases. Germline trimming cut 3 bases from V and 1 base from J; bases unmatched to any gene: 1. CDR3 size: 16 residues. Germline CDR1 LGHNA, CDR2 YSLEER.

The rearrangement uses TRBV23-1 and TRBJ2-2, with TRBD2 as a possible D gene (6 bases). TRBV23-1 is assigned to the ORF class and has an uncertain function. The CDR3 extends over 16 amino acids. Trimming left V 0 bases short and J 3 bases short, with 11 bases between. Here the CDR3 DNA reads TGCGCCAGCAGTCAATCGTGGGGGGAGGACACCGGGGAGCTGTTTTTT. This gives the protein CASSQSWGEDTGELFF.

CDR3 sequence reads: CASSSVGLAGAGDTQYF. For the CDR3, the DNA is TGTGCCAGCAGCTCCGTCGGACTAGCGGGAGCGGGAGATACGCAGTATTTT. This chain uses TRBV13 with TRBJ2-3; 13 nucleotides line up with TRBD2. Germline CDR1 is PRHDT and CDR2 is FYEKMQ (reference sequence). This CDR3 comprises 17 residues. The ends lost 4 bases at V and 5 bases at J; junction bases unmatched: 9.

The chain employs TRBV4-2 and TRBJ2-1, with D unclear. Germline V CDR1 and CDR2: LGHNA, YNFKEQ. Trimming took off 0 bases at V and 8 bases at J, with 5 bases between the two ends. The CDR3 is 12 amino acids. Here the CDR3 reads CASSQDLYEQFF. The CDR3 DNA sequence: TGTGCCAGCAGCCAAGATCTCTATGAGCAGTTCTTC.

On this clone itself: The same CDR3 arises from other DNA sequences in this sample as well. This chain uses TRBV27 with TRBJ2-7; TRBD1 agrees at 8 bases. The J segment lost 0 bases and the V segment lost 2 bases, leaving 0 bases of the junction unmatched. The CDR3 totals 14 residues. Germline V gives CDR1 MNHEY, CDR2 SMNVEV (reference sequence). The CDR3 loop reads CASSLGTGSYEQYF. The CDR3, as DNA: TGTGCCAGCAGTTTAGGGACAGGCTCCTACGAGCAGTACTTC.

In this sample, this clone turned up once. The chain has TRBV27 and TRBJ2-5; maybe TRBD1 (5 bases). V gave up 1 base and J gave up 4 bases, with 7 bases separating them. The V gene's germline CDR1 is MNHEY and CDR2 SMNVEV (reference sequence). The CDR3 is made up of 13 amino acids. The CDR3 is CASSLWGGETQYF. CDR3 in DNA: TGTGCCAGCAGTTTATGGGGCGGAGAGACCCAGTACTTC.

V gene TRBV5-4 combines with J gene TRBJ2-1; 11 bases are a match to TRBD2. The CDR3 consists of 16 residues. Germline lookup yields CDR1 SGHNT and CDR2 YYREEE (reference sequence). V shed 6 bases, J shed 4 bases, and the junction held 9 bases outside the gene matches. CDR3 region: CASTTRGTSGYNEQFF. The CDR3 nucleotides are TGTGCCAGCACCACTCGGGGGACTAGCGGTTACAATGAGCAGTTCTTC.

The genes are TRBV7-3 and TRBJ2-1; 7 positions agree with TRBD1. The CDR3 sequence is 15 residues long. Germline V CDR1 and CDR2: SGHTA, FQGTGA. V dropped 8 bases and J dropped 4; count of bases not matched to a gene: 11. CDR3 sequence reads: CASGYDREQYNEQFF. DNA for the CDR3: TGTGCCAGCGGATACGACAGGGAGCAATACAATGAGCAGTTCTTC. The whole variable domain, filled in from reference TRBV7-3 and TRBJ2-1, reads GAGVSQTPSNKVTEKGKYVELRCDPISGHTALYWYRQSLGQGPEFLIYFQGTGAADDSGLPNDRFFAVRPEGSVSTLKIQRTERGDSAVYLCASGYDREQYNEQFFGPGTRLTVL.

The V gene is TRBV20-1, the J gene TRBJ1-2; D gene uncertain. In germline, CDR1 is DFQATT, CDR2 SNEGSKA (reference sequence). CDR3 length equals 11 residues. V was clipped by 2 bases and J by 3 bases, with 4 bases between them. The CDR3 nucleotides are TGCAGTGCTAGACAGTACTATGGCTACACCTTC. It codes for CSARQYYGYTF.

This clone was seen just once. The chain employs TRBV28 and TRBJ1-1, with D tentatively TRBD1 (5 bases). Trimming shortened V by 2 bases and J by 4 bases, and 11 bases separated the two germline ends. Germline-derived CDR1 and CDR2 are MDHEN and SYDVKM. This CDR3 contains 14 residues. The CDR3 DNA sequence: TGTGCCAGCAGTTTAAGCGGGGGATCCACTGAAGCTTTCTTT. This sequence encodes CASSLSGGSTEAFF.

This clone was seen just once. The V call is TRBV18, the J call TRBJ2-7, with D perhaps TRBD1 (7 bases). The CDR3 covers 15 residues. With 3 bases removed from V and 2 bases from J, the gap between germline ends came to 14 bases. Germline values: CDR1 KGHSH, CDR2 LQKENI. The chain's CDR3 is CASSPQGEATYEQYF. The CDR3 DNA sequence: TGTGCCAGCTCACCCCAGGGGGAGGCTACCTACGAGCAGTACTTC.

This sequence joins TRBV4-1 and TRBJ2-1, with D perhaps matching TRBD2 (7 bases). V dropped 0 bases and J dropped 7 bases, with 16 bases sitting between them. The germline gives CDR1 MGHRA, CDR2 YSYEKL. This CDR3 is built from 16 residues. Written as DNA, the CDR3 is TGCGCCAGCAGCCAAGATGGGGGGGGGCGCCTAAATGAGCAGTTCTTC. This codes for CASSQDGGGRLNEQFF.

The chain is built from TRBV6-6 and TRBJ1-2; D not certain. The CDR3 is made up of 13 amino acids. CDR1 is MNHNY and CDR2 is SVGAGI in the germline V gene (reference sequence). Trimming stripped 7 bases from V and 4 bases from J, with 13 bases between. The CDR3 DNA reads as TGTGCCAGCACTCCGGGGAAACTCTATGGCTACACCTTC. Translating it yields CASTPGKLYGYTF.

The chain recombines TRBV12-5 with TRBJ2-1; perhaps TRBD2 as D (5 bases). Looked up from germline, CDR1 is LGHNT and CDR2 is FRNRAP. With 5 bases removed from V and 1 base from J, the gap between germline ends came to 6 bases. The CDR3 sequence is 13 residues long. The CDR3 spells CASGPGSYNEQFF. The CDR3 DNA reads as TGTGCTAGTGGTCCGGGATCCTACAATGAGCAGTTCTTC.

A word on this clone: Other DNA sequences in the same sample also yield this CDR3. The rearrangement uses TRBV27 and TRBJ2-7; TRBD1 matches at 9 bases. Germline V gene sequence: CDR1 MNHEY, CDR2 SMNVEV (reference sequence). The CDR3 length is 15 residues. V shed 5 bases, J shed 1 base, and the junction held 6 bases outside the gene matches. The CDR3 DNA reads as TGTGCCAGCAGTCCTGCGGGACAGGGTTCCTACGAGCAGTACTTC. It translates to CASSPAGQGSYEQYF.

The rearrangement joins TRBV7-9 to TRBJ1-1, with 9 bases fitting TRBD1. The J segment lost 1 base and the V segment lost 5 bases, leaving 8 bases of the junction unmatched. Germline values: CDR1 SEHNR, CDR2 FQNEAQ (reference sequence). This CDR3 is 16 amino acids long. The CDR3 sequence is CASSTRDRVTNTEAFF. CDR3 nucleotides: TGTGCCAGCAGCACCCGGGACAGGGTAACGAACACTGAAGCTTTCTTT.

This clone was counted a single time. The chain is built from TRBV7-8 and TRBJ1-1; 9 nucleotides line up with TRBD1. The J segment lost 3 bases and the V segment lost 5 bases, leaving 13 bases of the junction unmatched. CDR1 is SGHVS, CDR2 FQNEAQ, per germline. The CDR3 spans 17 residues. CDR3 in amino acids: CASSPKTGGRIDTEAFF. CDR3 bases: TGTGCCAGCAGCCCAAAGACAGGGGGGAGGATAGACACTGAAGCTTTCTTT.

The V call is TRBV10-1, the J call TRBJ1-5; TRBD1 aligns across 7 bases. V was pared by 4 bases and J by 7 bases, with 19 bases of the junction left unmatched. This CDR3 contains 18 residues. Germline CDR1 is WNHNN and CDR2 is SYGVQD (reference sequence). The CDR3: CASSGTPRRGLRGQPQHF. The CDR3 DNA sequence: TGCGCCAGCAGTGGCACGCCGCGTAGGGGGCTAAGAGGACAGCCCCAGCATTTT.

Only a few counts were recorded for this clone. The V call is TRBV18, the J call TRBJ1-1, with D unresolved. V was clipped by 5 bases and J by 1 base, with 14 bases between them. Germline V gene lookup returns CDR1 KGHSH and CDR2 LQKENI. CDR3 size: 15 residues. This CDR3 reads CASSSRGPGNTEAFF. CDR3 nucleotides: TGTGCCAGCTCATCCCGAGGCCCCGGGAACACTGAAGCTTTCTTT.